Below, one T cell receptor beta chain is given with its context. This clonotype appeared a few times. The clone's antigen remains unknown. No base quality values were provided; no much bigger clone lies one nucleotide off. These data come from a study of response to subunit inactivated influenza vaccine (dated by TCRdb to 2016 to 2018). For the wider study: The study used deep quantitative T cell receptor repertoire profiling to track responses to a trivalent subunit inactivated influenza vaccine.

The junction carries 13 bases between V and J, which are trimmed by 2 bases and 5 bases respectively. CDR3 length: 15 amino acids, cysteine to phenylalanine. Just the 45-base CDR3 DNA is kept, in frame starting at base 1. Receptor amplification or capture employed RT-PCR. These reads were obtained on an Illumina HiSeq 2500. The raw public reads went through TCRdb reprocessing: fastp at Q25, MiXCR clone calling, in-frame beta chains kept. Entries that share a CDR3 protein sequence are merged under the most common genes and DNA. The sample contains about 650,000 distinct CDR3 sequences, approximately 14% of them found a single time. 7.5% to 8% of the sample is taken by the ten largest. What the study reported, not specific to this receptor: The authors suggested that each seasonal influenza vaccination may recruit only a limited number of new T cells.

The source was PBMCs from blood, collected 14 days before vaccination. The V gene is TRBV12-3 or TRBV12-4 and the J gene is TRBJ1-5; TRBD1 could be the D gene, as 5 bases match. The TCR comes from a man aged 45 to 65 who received an inactivated influenza vaccine. Donor details come from another sample of the same person, matched by shared clones. The CDR3 corresponds to CASSLKGKGDQPQHF. In nucleotide form, the sequence is TGTGCCAGCAGTTTAAAGGGGAAAGGGGATCAGCCCCAGCATTTT.